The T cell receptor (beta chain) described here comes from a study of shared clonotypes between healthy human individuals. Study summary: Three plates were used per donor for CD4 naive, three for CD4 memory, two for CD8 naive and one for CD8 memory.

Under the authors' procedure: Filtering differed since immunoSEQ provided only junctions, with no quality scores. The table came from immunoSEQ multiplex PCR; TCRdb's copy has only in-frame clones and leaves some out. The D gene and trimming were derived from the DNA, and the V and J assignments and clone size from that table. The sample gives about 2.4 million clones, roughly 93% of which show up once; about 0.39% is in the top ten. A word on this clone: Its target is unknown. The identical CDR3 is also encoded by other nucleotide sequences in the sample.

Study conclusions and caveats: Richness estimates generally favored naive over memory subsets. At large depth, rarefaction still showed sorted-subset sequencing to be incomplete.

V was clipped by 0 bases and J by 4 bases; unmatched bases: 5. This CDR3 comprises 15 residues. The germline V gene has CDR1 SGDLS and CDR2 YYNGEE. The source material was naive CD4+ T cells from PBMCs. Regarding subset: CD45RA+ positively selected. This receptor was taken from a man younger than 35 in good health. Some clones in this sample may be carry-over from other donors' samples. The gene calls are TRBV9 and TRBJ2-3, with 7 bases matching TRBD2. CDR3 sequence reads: CASSVAAGAADTQYF. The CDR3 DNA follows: TGTGCCAGCAGCGTAGCGGCGGGAGCGGCAGATACGCAGTATTTT.